This TCR beta chain was recovered during a study of cytomegalovirus exposure and HLA in healthy donors. Data came from immunoSEQ multiplex PCR; TCRdb stores just in-frame clones and leaves some out. This table has 150,000 to 200,000 clones, around 92% appearing once. This clonotype was sampled from a man younger than 30 in good health and CMV-seropositive. Sequenced: PBMCs.

CDR3 bases: TGTGCCAGCTCACCAGACTATAGCAATCAGCCCCAGCATTTT. Translation gives CASSPDYSNQPQHF. The chain employs TRBV18 and TRBJ1-5, with unresolved D. Trimming took 2 bases from V and 0 from J, leaving 5 bases between them. CDR3 length equals 14 residues. CDR1 is KGHSH and CDR2 is LQKENI in the germline V gene.